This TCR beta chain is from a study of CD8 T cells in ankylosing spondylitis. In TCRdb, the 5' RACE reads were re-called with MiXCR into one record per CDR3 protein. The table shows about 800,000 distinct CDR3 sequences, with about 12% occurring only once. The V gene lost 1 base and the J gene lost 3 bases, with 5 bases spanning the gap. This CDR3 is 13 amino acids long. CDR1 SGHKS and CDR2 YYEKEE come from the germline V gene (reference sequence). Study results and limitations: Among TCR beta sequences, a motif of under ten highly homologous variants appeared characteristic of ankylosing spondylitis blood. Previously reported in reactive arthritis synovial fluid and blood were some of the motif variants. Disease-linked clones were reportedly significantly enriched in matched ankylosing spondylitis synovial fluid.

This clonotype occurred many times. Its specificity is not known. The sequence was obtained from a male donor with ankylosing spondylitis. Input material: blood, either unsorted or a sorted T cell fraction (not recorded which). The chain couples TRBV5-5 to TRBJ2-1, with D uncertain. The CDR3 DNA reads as TGTGCCAGCAGCTTGTCGGTCTACAATGAGCAGTTCTTC. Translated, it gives CASSLSVYNEQFF.